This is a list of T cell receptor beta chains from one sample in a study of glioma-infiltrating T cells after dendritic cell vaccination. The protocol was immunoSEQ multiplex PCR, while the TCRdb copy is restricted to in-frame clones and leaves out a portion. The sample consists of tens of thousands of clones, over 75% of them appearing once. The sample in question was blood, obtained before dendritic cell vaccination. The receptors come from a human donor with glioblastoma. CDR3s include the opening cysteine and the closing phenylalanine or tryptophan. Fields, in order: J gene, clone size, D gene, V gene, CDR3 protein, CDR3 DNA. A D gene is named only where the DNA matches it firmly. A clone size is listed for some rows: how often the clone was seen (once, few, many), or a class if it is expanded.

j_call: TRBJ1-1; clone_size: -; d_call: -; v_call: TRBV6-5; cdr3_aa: CASSGETTEAFF; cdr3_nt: TGTGCCAGCAGTGGGGAGACCACTGAAGCTTTCTTT
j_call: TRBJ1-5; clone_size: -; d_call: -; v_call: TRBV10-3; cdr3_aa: CAISESGGQPQHF; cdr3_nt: TGTGCCATCAGTGAGTCAGGGGGTCAGCCCCAGCATTTT
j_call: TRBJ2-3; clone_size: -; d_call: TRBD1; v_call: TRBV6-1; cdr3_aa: CASRIQGAFGDTQYF; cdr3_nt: TGTGCCAGCAGAATTCAGGGGGCTTTTGGAGATACGCAGTATTTT
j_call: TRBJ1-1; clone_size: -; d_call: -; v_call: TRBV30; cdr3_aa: CAWSPTRGTEAFF; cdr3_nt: TGTGCCTGGAGTCCCACTCGGGGGACTGAAGCTTTCTTT
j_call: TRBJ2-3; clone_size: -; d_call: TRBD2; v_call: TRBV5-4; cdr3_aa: CASSLTSGSQGTQYF; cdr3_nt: TGTGCCAGCTCCTTGACTAGCGGGTCCCAAGGTACGCAGTATTTT
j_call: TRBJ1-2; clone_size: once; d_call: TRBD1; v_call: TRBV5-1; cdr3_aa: CASSPAGTGPLIYGYTF; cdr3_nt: TGCGCCAGCAGCCCCGCTGGGACAGGTCCACTGATCTATGGCTACACCTTC
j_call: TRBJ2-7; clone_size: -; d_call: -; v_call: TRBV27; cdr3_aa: CASSSKTWGDYEQYF; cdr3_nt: TGTGCCAGCAGTTCAAAAACCTGGGGGGACTACGAGCAGTACTTC
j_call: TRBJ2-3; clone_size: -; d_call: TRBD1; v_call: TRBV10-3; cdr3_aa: CAISKTGGEGADTQYF; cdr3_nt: TGTGCCATCAGTAAAACAGGGGGCGAGGGAGCAGATACGCAGTATTTT
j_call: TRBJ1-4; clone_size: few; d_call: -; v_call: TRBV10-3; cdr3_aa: CAISADIATNEKLFF; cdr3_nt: TGTGCCATCAGTGCGGACATTGCAACTAATGAAAAACTGTTTTTT
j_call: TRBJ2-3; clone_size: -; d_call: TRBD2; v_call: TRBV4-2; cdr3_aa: CASSQDREAGGGAPPTDTQYF; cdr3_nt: TGTGCCAGCAGCCAAGATCGTGAAGCGGGGGGGGGCGCCCCGCCCACAGATACGCAGTATTTT
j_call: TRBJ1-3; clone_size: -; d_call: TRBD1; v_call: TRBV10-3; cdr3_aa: CAISPGTGGNTIYF; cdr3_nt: TGTGCCATCAGTCCCGGGACAGGAGGAAACACCATATATTTT
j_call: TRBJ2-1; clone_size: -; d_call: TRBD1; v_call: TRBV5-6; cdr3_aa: CASTMTGLGDEQFF; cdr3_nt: TGTGCCAGCACCATGACAGGGTTGGGCGATGAGCAGTTCTTC
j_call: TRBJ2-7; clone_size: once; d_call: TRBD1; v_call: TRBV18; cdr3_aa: CASSSDRVAAEQYF; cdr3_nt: TGTGCCAGCTCAAGCGACAGGGTAGCAGCCGAGCAGTACTTC
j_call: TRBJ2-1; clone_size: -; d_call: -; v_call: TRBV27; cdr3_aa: CASSFWQGYEQFF; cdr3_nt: TGTGCCAGCAGTTTCTGGCAGGGCTATGAGCAGTTCTTC
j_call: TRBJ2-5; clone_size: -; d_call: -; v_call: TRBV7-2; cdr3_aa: CASSLYGGAIQETQYF; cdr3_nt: TGTGCCAGCAGCCTGTACGGGGGAGCCATCCAAGAGACCCAGTACTTC
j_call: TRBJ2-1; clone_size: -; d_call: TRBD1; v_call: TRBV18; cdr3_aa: CASSLPGDRVGVEQFF; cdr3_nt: TGTGCCAGCTCTCTACCCGGGGACAGGGTCGGGGTAGAGCAGTTCTTC
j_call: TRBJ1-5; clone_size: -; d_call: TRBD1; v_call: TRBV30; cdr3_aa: CAWSGAGQGNQPQHF; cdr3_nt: TGTGCCTGGAGTGGGGCGGGACAGGGTAATCAGCCCCAGCATTTT
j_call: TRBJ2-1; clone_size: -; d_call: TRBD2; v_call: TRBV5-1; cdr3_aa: CASSTGLAVYNEQFF; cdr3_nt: TGCGCCAGCAGCACGGGACTAGCAGTCTACAATGAGCAGTTCTTC
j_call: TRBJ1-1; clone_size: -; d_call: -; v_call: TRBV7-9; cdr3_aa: CASSLQDNMNTEAFF; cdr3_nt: TGTGCCAGCAGCTTACAGGACAACATGAACACTGAAGCTTTCTTT
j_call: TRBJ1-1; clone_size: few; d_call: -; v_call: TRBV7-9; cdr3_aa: CASSRQQNTEAFF; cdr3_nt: TGTGCCAGCAGTCGACAACAGAACACTGAAGCTTTCTTT
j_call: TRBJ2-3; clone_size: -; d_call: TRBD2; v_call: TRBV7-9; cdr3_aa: CASSPGLAGVTDTQYF; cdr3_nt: TGTGCCAGCAGCCCGGGACTAGCGGGAGTCACAGATACGCAGTATTTT